The clone carrying this T cell receptor (beta chain) was seen ten or more times. Its antigen is not known. This specimen belongs to a study of T-cell memory formation after mild COVID-19. Study-level information: TCR clusters were mostly donor specific. Study-level findings and limits: Clones contracting across day 15 to 85 had a balanced CD4/CD8 profile; later expanding clones leaned CD4+.

TCRdb reprocessed the 5' RACE reads via MiXCR and lists one record per CDR3 protein. Among hundreds of thousands of distinct CDR3 sequences, around 15% were seen once, and the ten largest hold 20% to 25%. CDR3 length: 15 residues. The germline V gene encodes CDR1 SGHTA and CDR2 FQGNSA. Germline trimming cut 2 bases from V and 6 bases from J; bases unmatched to any gene: 6. Sequences were obtained from PBMCs or a T cell subset sorted from them (not recorded which). The origin of this receptor is a man aged 18-30 years who had mild COVID-19 (a few samples of this study predate the infection). Cell type and time point are not known. The J gene is TRBJ2-3, the V gene TRBV7-2, with 9 bases matching TRBD2. The CDR3 sequence: CASSLSATSGDTQYF. The CDR3 nucleotides are TGTGCCAGCAGCTTAAGCGCGACTAGCGGTGATACGCAGTATTTT.